A single sample is the source of the 20 T cell receptor beta chains below, sequenced in a study of T cell repertoires in ileal Crohn's disease. Some clones are missing from TCRdb's copy, which holds only in-frame ones; the method was immunoSEQ multiplex PCR. Among roughly 6,000 clones, around 79% were seen once, and the ten largest hold about 15%. The material sequenced was ileal tissue. These receptors came from an adult with Crohn's disease.

This rearrangement joins TRBV28 to TRBJ1-1; tentative D call: TRBD1 (5 bases). Trimming cost V 5 bases and J 8 bases, with 21 bases left between them. Per the germline V gene, CDR1 is MDHEN and CDR2 is SYDVKM. This CDR3 is 15 amino acids long. The chain's CDR3 is CASSTGGSERLEAFF. CDR3 bases: TGTGCCAGCAGTACCGGGGGATCCGAAAGACTCGAAGCTTTCTTT.

The J gene is TRBJ1-5, the V gene TRBV4-1, with a tentative D call TRBD1 (6 bases). The CDR3 runs 17 residues. Germline-derived CDR1 and CDR2 are MGHRA and YSYEKL. V was trimmed by 4 bases and J by 2 bases, leaving 18 bases between them. CDR3 nucleotide sequence: TGCGCCAGCAGCCCACGGGACATCCTATGGGGCAATCAGCCCCAGCATTTT. Protein: CASSPRDILWGNQPQHF.

This chain links TRBV5-5 with TRBJ2-1, with TRBD1 matching 7 bases. CDR1 and CDR2 from the germline V gene are SGHKS and YYEKEE (reference sequence). V lost 0 bases to trimming and J lost 8 bases; unmatched junction nucleotides: 8. This CDR3 comprises 15 residues. CDR3 loop: CASSLGQGIIYEQFF. The DNA of the CDR3 is TGTGCCAGCAGCTTGGGACAGGGCATTATCTATGAGCAGTTCTTC.

The chain joins TRBV28 to TRBJ2-5, with TRBD1 identical over 9 bases. The CDR3 has 15 amino acids. Germline CDR1 MDHEN, CDR2 SYDVKM. V gave up 5 bases and J gave up 6 bases; unmatched junction bases: 10. Written as DNA, the CDR3 is TGTGCCAGCAGTCCCGCCGGGACAGGGACAAAGACCCAGTACTTC. Amino acid sequence: CASSPAGTGTKTQYF.

The genes are TRBV2 and TRBJ1-5; TRBD1 matches 8 bases. The CDR3 sequence is 13 residues long. Germline V gene sequence: CDR1 SNHLY, CDR2 FYNNEI. V gave up 6 bases and J gave up 5 bases; unmatched junction bases: 3. CDR3 sequence (DNA): TGTGCCAGCAGCGCGGACAGGGATCAGCCCCAGCATTTT. This sequence encodes CASSADRDQPQHF.

This chain links TRBV19 with TRBJ2-2; 7 nucleotides line up with TRBD1. The CDR3 extends over 15 amino acids. In germline, CDR1 is LNHDA, CDR2 SQIVND (reference sequence). The V segment lost 5 bases and the J segment 4 bases; nucleotides outside the gene matches: 7. CDR3 nucleotide sequence: TGTGCCAGTAGTCCCCCGGGACAGACCACCGGGGAGCTGTTTTTT. It yields the protein CASSPPGQTTGELFF.

The V call is TRBV28, the J call TRBJ1-2; the D gene is possibly TRBD1 (6 bases). The CDR3 runs 15 residues. CDR1 is MDHEN, CDR2 SYDVKM, per germline. CDR3 nucleotides: TGTGGGGTCGGGCGGGGGCGCGAAGCTAACTATGGCTACACCTTC. Amino acids: CGVGRGREANYGYTF.

This clone came up once. V is TRBV15 and J is TRBJ2-7, with a weak D call TRBD1 (8 bases). The CDR3 spans 14 residues. Germline V gene data show CDR1 as LNHNV and CDR2 as YYDKDF (reference sequence). V was trimmed by 9 bases and J by 0 bases, leaving 15 bases between them. The CDR3 DNA is TGTGCCACGGGAGGGGACAGGAGCTCCTACGAGCAGTACTTC. Translation gives CATGGDRSSYEQYF. Full variable domain (rest looked up from reference TRBV15 and TRBJ2-7): DAMVIQNPRYQVTQFGKPVTLSCSQTLNHNVMYWYQQKSSQAPKLLFHYYDKDFNNEADTPDNFQSRRPNTSFCFLDIRSPGLGDTAMYLCATGGDRSSYEQYFGPGTRLTVT.

This clone was observed once. This chain links TRBV18 with TRBJ2-1; D not resolved. This CDR3 is 13 amino acids long. Trimming removed 4 bases from V and 9 bases from J, with 13 bases in between. CDR1 KGHSH and CDR2 LQKENI come from the germline V gene. DNA of the CDR3: TGTGCCAGCTCACTCTCCGAAGGCGGTGAGCAGTTCTTC. Translated, it gives CASSLSEGGEQFF.

The sample holds one count of this clone. The gene calls are TRBV7-6 and TRBJ1-2, with 9 bases identical to TRBD1. The CDR3 sequence is 15 residues long. Germline CDR1 is SGHVS and CDR2 is FNYEAQ. After removal of 3 bases from V and 2 bases from J, the junction contained 4 bases not matched to a gene. The CDR3 DNA is TGTGCCAGCAGCTTGGGGACAGGGACGAACTATGGCTACACCTTC. It encodes CASSLGTGTNYGYTF.

This clone has just one count. The chain couples TRBV28 to TRBJ1-5; weak D call: TRBD1 (6 bases). Germline V lookup: CDR1 MDHEN, CDR2 SYDVKM. CDR3 length equals 15 residues. Trimming took off 4 bases at V and 2 bases at J, with 12 bases between the two ends. The chain's CDR3 is CASSWTGGGNQPQHF. The DNA for the CDR3 is TGTGCCAGCAGTTGGACGGGGGGCGGCAATCAGCCCCAGCATTTT. The complete variable domain, with remaining parts taken from reference TRBV28 and TRBJ1-5, reads DVKVTQSSRYLVKRTGEKVFLECVQDMDHENMFWYRQDPGLGLRLIYFSYDVKMKEKGDIPEGYSVSREKKERFSLILESASTNQTSMYLCASSWTGGGNQPQHFGDGTRLSIL.

The chain recombines TRBV6-5 with TRBJ2-7, with D perhaps TRBD2 (6 bases). Germline-derived CDR1 and CDR2 are MNHEY and SVGAGI. The CDR3 has 14 residues. Trimming took 4 bases from V and 0 from J, leaving 10 bases between them. The CDR3 is CASSLGGSSYEQYF. DNA of the CDR3: TGTGCCAGCAGTTTAGGAGGGAGCTCCTACGAGCAGTACTTC.

The genes are TRBV7-2 and TRBJ2-7, with 13 bases identical to TRBD2. CDR1 is SGHTA and CDR2 is FQGNSA in the germline V gene. Trimming removed 5 bases from V and 3 bases from J; junction bases left unmatched: 4. The CDR3 sequence is 15 residues long. Here the CDR3 DNA reads TGTGCCAGCAGCGTCGGACTAGCGGGAGTCTACGAGCAGTACTTC. This sequence encodes CASSVGLAGVYEQYF.

The rearrangement uses TRBV6-1 and TRBJ2-2, with 8 nucleotides matching TRBD1. V lost 6 bases and J lost 7; bases outside the gene matches: 1. Germline-derived CDR1 and CDR2 are MNHNS and SASEGT. The CDR3 is made up of 12 amino acids. The CDR3 loop is CASSGTGGELFF. The CDR3 bases are TGTGCCAGCAGCGGGACAGGCGGGGAGCTGTTTTTT.

This clone appeared once. The chain joins TRBV28 to TRBJ2-6; 9 nucleotides match TRBD1. V lost 3 bases, J lost 0 bases, and 6 bases stayed unmatched. The CDR3 runs 18 residues. The germline V gene encodes CDR1 MDHEN and CDR2 SYDVKM. CDR3 sequence (DNA): TGTGCCAGCAGTTTCTTAGGGACAGGGCGCTCTGGGGCCAACGTCCTGACTTTC. Protein: CASSFLGTGRSGANVLTF.

With regard to this clone: Other DNA sequences from this sample encode an identical CDR3 as well. The rearrangement joins TRBV4-3 to TRBJ1-2, with a possible D match to TRBD1 (5 bases). Germline V gene sequence: CDR1 LGHNA, CDR2 YSLEER. The CDR3 runs to 14 residues. V shed 0 bases and J shed 3 bases, with 8 bases lying between them. As DNA, the CDR3 is TGCGCCAGCAGCCAAGATACAGGAGACTATGGCTACACCTTC. This gives the protein CASSQDTGDYGYTF.

V and J are TRBV4-1 and TRBJ2-3, with TRBD1 matching 8 bases. Germline V gene sequence: CDR1 MGHRA, CDR2 YSYEKL. The V segment lost 4 bases and the J segment 2 bases; nucleotides outside the gene matches: 2. This CDR3 contains 14 residues. CDR3 region: CASSPDRATDTQYF. CDR3 DNA: TGCGCCAGCAGCCCGGACAGGGCCACAGATACGCAGTATTTT.

The rearrangement joins TRBV30 to TRBJ2-1; 8 bases are a match to TRBD2. CDR1 GTSNPN and CDR2 SVGIG come from the germline V gene (reference sequence). The CDR3 contains 14 residues. With 5 bases clipped from V and 3 bases from J, the junction kept 6 bases outside the gene matches. The chain's CDR3 is CAWESGSGYNEQFF. The CDR3 region has the DNA TGTGCCTGGGAAAGCGGGAGCGGCTACAATGAGCAGTTCTTC.

This chain connects TRBV27 to TRBJ2-1, with D maybe TRBD2 (6 bases). V lost 2 bases to trimming and J lost 9 bases, with 20 bases between them. In germline, CDR1 is MNHEY, CDR2 SMNVEV (reference sequence). The CDR3 has 16 amino acids. Written as DNA, the CDR3 is TGTGCCAGCAGTTTACGGTCGGACTCCCGAGCGGGTGAGCAGTTCTTC. It is translated as CASSLRSDSRAGEQFF.

J is TRBJ1-5 and V is TRBV18; D might be TRBD1 (5 bases). V dropped 0 bases and J dropped 5 bases, with 11 bases sitting between them. The CDR3 is 15 residues long. The germline V gene has CDR1 KGHSH and CDR2 LQKENI. The CDR3 loop reads CASSPPSKGYQPQHF. DNA for the CDR3: TGTGCCAGCTCACCACCATCTAAGGGGTATCAGCCCCAGCATTTT. The whole variable domain, filled in from reference TRBV18 and TRBJ1-5, reads NAGVMQNPRHLVRRRGQEARLRCSPMKGHSHVYWYRQLPEEGLKFMVYLQKENIIDESGMPKERFSAEFPKEGPSILRIQQVVRGDSAAYFCASSPPSKGYQPQHFGDGTRLSIL.